These 8 T cell receptor beta chains were all obtained from the same sample, sequenced in a study of blood T cell repertoires in COVID-19. Some clones are missing from TCRdb's copy, which holds only in-frame ones; the method was immunoSEQ multiplex PCR. The repertoire holds fewer than 200,000 clones, around 80% seen once, with roughly a sixth in the top ten. The sequencing input was PBMCs or T cells enriched from blood (not recorded which). The receptors were gathered from a woman in her fifties or sixties who had recovered from COVID-19.

The chain is built from TRBV7-8 and TRBJ2-1; tentative D call: TRBD2 (6 bases). The V end lost 5 bases, the J end lost 3 bases, and 20 bases lay between the germline ends. The germline CDR1 and CDR2 sequences are SGHVS and FQNEAQ. The CDR3 runs 17 residues. The CDR3 here is CASSPRPIAVYYNEQFF. The CDR3 bases are TGTGCCAGCAGCCCTCGCCCTATAGCGGTCTACTACAATGAGCAGTTCTTC.

The rearrangement links TRBV28 to TRBJ2-5; 12 nucleotides agree with TRBD2. The CDR3 has 18 amino acids. Trimming took 5 bases from V and 0 from J; bases not matched to a gene: 10. CDR1 MDHEN and CDR2 SYDVKM come from the germline V gene. This CDR3 reads CASSIGLAGRGYQETQYF. Here the CDR3 DNA reads TGTGCCAGCAGTATCGGACTAGCGGGAAGGGGGTACCAAGAGACCCAGTACTTC.

This clone was seen only once. This chain uses TRBV28 with TRBJ2-1; 7 positions agree with TRBD1. CDR1 and CDR2 (germline): MDHEN, SYDVKM. After removal of 7 bases from V and 6 bases from J, the junction contained 12 bases not matched to a gene. CDR3 length: 15 residues. CDR3 loop: CASIGRGFSGNEQFF. The DNA of the CDR3 is TGTGCCAGCATCGGCAGGGGGTTTTCAGGCAATGAGCAGTTCTTC.

V usage is TRBV6-5 and J usage is TRBJ2-7, with a tentative D call TRBD1 (6 bases). Germline V gene lookup returns CDR1 MNHEY and CDR2 SVGAGI. The CDR3 spans 12 residues. V gave up 6 bases and J gave up 1 base, with 7 bases separating them. CDR3: CASRGGSYEQYF. The CDR3 DNA follows: TGTGCCAGCAGAGGGGGTTCCTACGAGCAGTACTTC.

The sample holds one count of this clone. The J gene is TRBJ1-2, the V gene TRBV3-1 (or the pseudogene TRBV3-2); tentatively, D is TRBD1 (5 bases). CDR1 and CDR2 from the germline V gene are LGHDT and YNNKEL (reference sequence). This CDR3 is 15 amino acids long. Trimming stripped 1 base from V and 2 bases from J, with 11 bases between. CDR3 sequence reads: CASSQVTGPNYGYTF. The CDR3 DNA follows: TGTGCCAGCAGCCAAGTAACAGGTCCCAACTATGGCTACACCTTC.

The chain carries TRBV6-1 and TRBJ2-7; a possible D gene is TRBD1 (5 bases). The CDR3 contains 13 residues. From germline, CDR1 is MNHNS and CDR2 SASEGT. The V end was cut by 3 bases, the J end by 3 bases, with 9 bases between. The CDR3 region has the DNA TGTGCCAGCAGTGACCAGGGTTACTACGAGCAGTACTTC. Protein: CASSDQGYYEQYF.

The V and J genes are TRBV10-1 and TRBJ2-5; 8 bases map to TRBD2. The germline gives CDR1 WNHNN, CDR2 SYGVQD (reference sequence). Trimming cost V 6 bases and J 4 bases; bases outside gene matches: 4. This CDR3 is built from 13 residues. The CDR3 DNA follows: TGCGCCAGCAGCCCTGCGGGAGGAGAGACCCAGTACTTC. It translates to CASSPAGGETQYF.

V gene TRBV27 combines with J gene TRBJ1-1, with 7 bases identical to TRBD1. CDR1 and CDR2 (germline): MNHEY, SMNVEV (reference sequence). The J segment lost 4 bases and the V segment lost 7 bases, leaving 9 bases of the junction unmatched. CDR3 length: 14 residues. The CDR3 bases are TGTGCCAGCACCAAAGGCAGGGGGAGCACTGAAGCTTTCTTT. This gives the protein CASTKGRGSTEAFF.